A selection of T cell receptor beta chains follows, all from one sample in a study of cytomegalovirus exposure and HLA in healthy donors. Sequencing used immunoSEQ multiplex PCR; TCRdb keeps in-frame clones, though not all of them. The sample records 110,000 or so clones, approximately 8% being singletons. The sample comprised PBMCs. All receptors come from a woman in her thirties or forties in good health and CMV-seropositive. The CDR3 runs from the conserved cysteine through the conserved F or W. A D gene is named only where the DNA matches it firmly. Clone sizes are given selectively: once, few, many, or a class where the clone is expanded.

few	TRBV11-2	-	TRBJ2-7	TGTGCCAGCAGCTTAGATCTACTAGCCGGGGGCGAGCAGTACTTC	CASSLDLLAGGEQYF
-	TRBV10-3	-	TRBJ2-3	TGTGCCATCAGTGAGAGGGCCGGGGCCGGGGGAACAGATACGCAGTATTTT	CAISERAGAGGTDTQYF
-	TRBV15	-	TRBJ2-5	TGTGCCACCAGCAGAGAACTCGGGACCCAGTACTTC	CATSRELGTQYF
-	TRBV6-4	-	TRBJ1-1	TGTGCCAGCAGCGGAGGGCCGAACACTGAAGCTTTCTTT	CASSGGPNTEAFF
-	TRBV9	-	TRBJ2-2	TGTGCCAGCAGCCCAAGGGGGGGCGCGAACACCGGGGAGCTGTTTTTT	CASSPRGGANTGELFF
few	TRBV11-3	-	TRBJ2-2	TGTGCCAGCAGCTTGAGTAGCACCGGGGAGCTGTTTTTT	CASSLSSTGELFF
few	TRBV29-1	TRBD1	TRBJ1-5	TGCAGCGTTGTGACCCAGGGGGCCGGCAATCAGCCCCAGCATTTT	CSVVTQGAGNQPQHF
-	TRBV2	TRBD2	TRBJ2-5	TGTGCCAGCAGTCCCAGCGGGGGGACTCAAGAGACCCAGTACTTC	CASSPSGGTQETQYF
few	TRBV19	TRBD1	TRBJ2-1	TGTGCCAGTAAGCTCCGGACAGGTTTGAATGAGCAGTTCTTC	CASKLRTGLNEQFF
-	TRBV5-1	-	TRBJ2-6	TGCGCCAGCAGCTTGTCGCAGGGACTCCACTACGTCCTGACTTTC	CASSLSQGLHYVLTF
-	TRBV5-1	-	TRBJ1-1	TGCGCCAGCAGCCCCAGGACGGGGGTAGCTTTCTTT	CASSPRTGVAFF
few	TRBV29-1	TRBD2	TRBJ2-7	TGCAGCGTGAGAGGTGGGACTAGCGTTCCATCCTACGAGCAGTACTTC	CSVRGGTSVPSYEQYF
few	TRBV10-3	TRBD1	TRBJ2-7	TGTGCCATCAGTGAGTCGATCCAGGGGGCGGACGAGCAGTACTTC	CAISESIQGADEQYF
-	TRBV29-1	-	TRBJ1-1	TGCAGCGTTGGATCGTTACTCAACACTGAAGCTTTCTTT	CSVGSLLNTEAFF
-	TRBV19	TRBD1	TRBJ1-5	TGTGCCAGTAGTATGGAAGGGACAGTAGATCAGCCCCAGCATTTT	CASSMEGTVDQPQHF
few	TRBV27	TRBD1	TRBJ1-2	TGTGCCAGCAGTTTAACCCCACAGGGGGGCGGTGGCTACACCTTC	CASSLTPQGGGGYTF
few	TRBV10-3	-	TRBJ2-1	TGTGCCATCAGTGAGCATCAGGACAATGAGCAGTTCTTC	CAISEHQDNEQFF
-	TRBV30	-	TRBJ1-2	TGTGCCTGGAGTGTTGGGGGGGCTAACTATGGCTACACCTTC	CAWSVGGANYGYTF
few	TRBV12-5	-	TRBJ1-5	TGTGCTAGTGGTTCCCTCGCGGGTCAGCCCCAGCATTTT	CASGSLAGQPQHF
few	TRBV10-3	TRBD1	TRBJ2-7	TGTGCCATCAGTGAGTATGGGACAGCCTACGAGCAGTACTTC	CAISEYGTAYEQYF
few	TRBV5-1	TRBD1	TRBJ1-5	TGCGCCAGCAGCCCTGGACAGGGTGAGGGGCCCCAGCATTTT	CASSPGQGEGPQHF
-	TRBV7-9	-	TRBJ1-1	TGTGCCAGCAGCACGTCCGTACTGGGGGGGAACACTGAAGCTTTCTTT	CASSTSVLGGNTEAFF
few	TRBV7-8	-	TRBJ1-5	TGTGCCAGCAGCTTACAGCGTTCTAGTCAGCCCCAGCATTTT	CASSLQRSSQPQHF
few	TRBV19	TRBD1	TRBJ2-7	TGTGCCAGTAGTCCCCAGGGGGCGTACGAGCAGTACTTC	CASSPQGAYEQYF
few	TRBV18	TRBD1	TRBJ1-2	TGTGCCAGCTCACCCGGATTGACAGGGGATTTTGGCTACACCTTC	CASSPGLTGDFGYTF